The clone carrying this TCR beta chain was detected only a few times. What it recognizes is unknown. This entry comes from a study of T cells in narcolepsy. Whole-study results and caveats: Autoreactive clonotypes reportedly recurred in blood of same and different patients, not controls.

Germline V lookup: CDR1 SGHDT, CDR2 YYEEEE. The CDR3 consists of 16 residues. V shed 2 bases, J shed 2 bases, and the junction held 4 bases outside the gene matches. Sequencing used immunoSEQ multiplex PCR; TCRdb keeps in-frame clones, though not all of them. The profile shows about 27,000 clones, about 84% of them singletons. The sample consisted of CD45RA- memory CD4+ T cells from PBMCs. The chain couples TRBV5-6 to TRBJ2-2; TRBD2 matches 9 bases. This TCR came from a human donor with narcolepsy. The CDR3 sequence is CASSFGAGGNTGELFF. The CDR3 DNA reads as TGTGCCAGCAGCTTCGGAGCGGGGGGCAACACCGGGGAGCTGTTTTTT.